Below, 9 T cell receptor beta chains from the same sample are listed, as sequenced in a study of cytomegalovirus exposure and HLA in healthy donors. PCR primers comprised 60 Vbeta and 13 Jbeta primers. The data were produced by immunoSEQ multiplex PCR, yet TCRdb's version contains in-frame clones alone and is incomplete. In the table there are 95,000 to 150,000 clones, approximately 69% of which are singletons. Sequenced material: PBMCs. The receptors here all came from a man in his forties in good health and CMV-seropositive.

This chain links TRBV13 with TRBJ2-7; the D gene is possibly TRBD1 (6 bases). From germline, CDR1 is PRHDT and CDR2 FYEKMQ (reference sequence). The CDR3 has 16 amino acids. Trimming left V 4 bases short and J 2 bases short, with 18 bases between. The CDR3 bases are TGTGCCAGCAGCTACGCAACCGGGACAACCACCTACGAGCAGTACTTC. Translating it yields CASSYATGTTTYEQYF.

The chain has TRBV19 and TRBJ2-2, with TRBD1 matching 7 bases. CDR3 size: 16 residues. Per germline, CDR1 LNHDA and CDR2 SQIVND (reference sequence). The V and J ends lost 6 bases and 0 bases, in that order; junction bases with no gene match: 7. The CDR3 DNA reads TGTGCCAGTAGAAACAGGGGCTCGGCGAACACCGGGGAGCTGTTTTTT. It is translated as CASRNRGSANTGELFF. Full variable domain (rest looked up from reference TRBV19 and TRBJ2-2): DGGITQSPKYLFRKEGQNVTLSCEQNLNHDAMYWYRQDPGQGLRLIYYSQIVNDFQKGDIAEGYSVSREKKESFPLTVTSAQKNPTAFYLCASRNRGSANTGELFFGEGSRLTVL.

The chain links TRBV5-4 to TRBJ1-2, with 8 nucleotides matching TRBD1. Germline CDR1 reads SGHNT; CDR2 reads YYREEE (reference sequence). The CDR3 runs 13 residues. The V gene end was trimmed by 4 bases and the J gene end by 4 bases; junction bases not matched to a gene: 3. The CDR3 here is CASSKGQGYGYTF. CDR3 in DNA: TGTGCCAGCAGCAAAGGACAGGGCTATGGCTACACCTTC.

This chain joins TRBV11-3 and TRBJ2-3; TRBD2 might be the D (6 bases). Germline V gene lookup returns CDR1 SGHNT and CDR2 YENEEA. Trimming shortened V by 5 bases and J by 2 bases, and 17 bases separated the two germline ends. This CDR3 has 16 amino acids. As DNA, the CDR3 is TGTGCCAGCAGCCAGGGACTTCATGGCTTCACAGATACGCAGTATTTT. Protein sequence: CASSQGLHGFTDTQYF.

The chain recombines TRBV2 with TRBJ2-2; 9 positions agree with TRBD1. V lost 8 bases, J lost 3 bases, and 4 bases stayed unmatched. CDR3 length equals 14 residues. From germline, CDR1 is SNHLY and CDR2 FYNNEI. The CDR3 loop is CASADRGYTGELFF. The DNA for the CDR3 is TGTGCCAGCGCGGACAGGGGTTACACCGGGGAGCTGTTTTTT. Full variable domain (outside the CDR3, taken from reference TRBV2 and TRBJ2-2): EPEVTQTPSHQVTQMGQEVILRCVPISNHLYFYWYRQILGQKVEFLVSFYNNEISEKSEIFDDQFSVERPDGSNFTLKIRSTKLEDSAMYFCASADRGYTGELFFGEGSRLTVL.

The chain couples TRBV6-4 to TRBJ2-2; D uncertain. Per the germline V gene, CDR1 is MRHNA and CDR2 is SNTAGT. Trimming took 3 bases from V and 7 from J, leaving 9 bases between them. The CDR3 consists of 13 residues. Here the CDR3 reads CASSEGLNGELFF. CDR3 in DNA: TGTGCCAGCAGTGAGGGCCTCAACGGGGAGCTGTTTTTT.

The chain recombines TRBV10-1 with TRBJ1-6, with TRBD1 as a possible D gene (5 bases). Germline lookup yields CDR1 WNHNN and CDR2 SYGVQD (reference sequence). Trimming removed 2 bases from V and 7 bases from J, with 9 bases in between. This CDR3 has 14 amino acids. The CDR3: CASSELSGNSPLHF. DNA of the CDR3: TGCGCCAGCAGTGAGCTGTCAGGGAATTCACCCCTCCACTTT.

This clone was picked up one time. The DNA for the CDR3 is TGTGCCAGCAGTGAATTCACGGGACGGACTATCTACGAGCAGTACTTC. Its protein is CASSEFTGRTIYEQYF. V usage is TRBV6-1 and J usage is TRBJ2-7; TRBD2 might be the D (6 bases). Germline CDR1 is MNHNS and CDR2 is SASEGT. V dropped 2 bases and J dropped 3 bases, with 17 bases sitting between them. The CDR3 is 16 amino acids.

The rearrangement links TRBV7-6 to TRBJ1-1; D is possibly TRBD1 (5 bases). The CDR3 loop spans 14 amino acids. V gave up 4 bases and J gave up 5 bases, with 14 bases separating them. CDR1 and CDR2 from the germline V gene are SGHVS and FNYEAQ. The CDR3 reads CASSSKSQGTEAFF. In DNA form, the CDR3 reads TGTGCCAGCAGCTCTAAATCGCAGGGAACTGAAGCTTTCTTT.